This T cell receptor beta chain was retrieved from a study of siplizumab effects on memory and regulatory T cells. Broader study findings: Sequences below about 10^-5 frequency were poorly captured, limiting mapping of alloreactive clones. Roughly 75-96% of proliferating clones (CD4+ or CD8+) could not be assigned a naive or memory phenotype. Memory cells seemed less diverse than naive T cells, which also seemed major contributors to the alloresponse.

Approximately 98,000 TCR templates underwent assay in each sample. Profiling relied on immunoSEQ multiplex PCR, and the TCRdb table lists in-frame clones only, not all of them. Among about 100,000 clones listed, 94% were seen once. The CDR3 is made up of 15 amino acids. Germline values: CDR1 MGHRA, CDR2 YSYEKL. The germline V and J ends were trimmed by 3 bases and 5 bases, with 17 bases remaining between them. As for this clone: Antigen unknown.

What was sequenced was Tregs sorted from blood. This chain uses TRBV4-1 with TRBJ2-7, with D tentatively TRBD1 (6 bases). The receptor's source is a human donor in good health. The CDR3 DNA reads as TGCGCCAGCAGCCACGGCAGGGCAGGGGTGGACGAGCAGTACTTC. It specifies CASSHGRAGVDEQYF.